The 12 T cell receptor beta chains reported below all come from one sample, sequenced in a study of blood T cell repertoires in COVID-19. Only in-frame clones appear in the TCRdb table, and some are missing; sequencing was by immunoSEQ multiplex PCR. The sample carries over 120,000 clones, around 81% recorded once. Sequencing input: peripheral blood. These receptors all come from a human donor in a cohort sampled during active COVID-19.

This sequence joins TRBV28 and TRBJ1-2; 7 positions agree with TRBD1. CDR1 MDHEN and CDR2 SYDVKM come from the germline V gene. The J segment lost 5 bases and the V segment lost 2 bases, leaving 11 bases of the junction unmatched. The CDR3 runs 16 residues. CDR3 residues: CASSLSTKGAGYGYTF. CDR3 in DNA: TGTGCCAGCAGTTTAAGTACCAAGGGGGCTGGATATGGCTACACCTTC.

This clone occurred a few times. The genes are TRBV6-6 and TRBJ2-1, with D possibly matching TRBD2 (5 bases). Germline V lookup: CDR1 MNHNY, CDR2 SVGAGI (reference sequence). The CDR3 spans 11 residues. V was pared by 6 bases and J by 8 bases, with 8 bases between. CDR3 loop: CASSNGDEQFF. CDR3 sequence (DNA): TGTGCCAGCAGCAACGGGGATGAGCAGTTCTTC.

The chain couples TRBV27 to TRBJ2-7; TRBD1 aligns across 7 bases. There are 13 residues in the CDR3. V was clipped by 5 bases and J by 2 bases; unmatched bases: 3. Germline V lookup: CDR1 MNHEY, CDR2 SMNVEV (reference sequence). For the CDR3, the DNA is TGTGCCAGCAGTCGGGACAGACCCTACGAGCAGTACTTC. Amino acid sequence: CASSRDRPYEQYF.

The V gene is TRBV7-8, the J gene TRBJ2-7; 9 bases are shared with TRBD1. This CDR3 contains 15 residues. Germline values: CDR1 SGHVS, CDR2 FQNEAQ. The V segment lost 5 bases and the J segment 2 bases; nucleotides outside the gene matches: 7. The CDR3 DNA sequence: TGTGCCAGCAGCAGCTGGGACAGGGTCACCTACGAGCAGTACTTC. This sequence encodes CASSSWDRVTYEQYF.

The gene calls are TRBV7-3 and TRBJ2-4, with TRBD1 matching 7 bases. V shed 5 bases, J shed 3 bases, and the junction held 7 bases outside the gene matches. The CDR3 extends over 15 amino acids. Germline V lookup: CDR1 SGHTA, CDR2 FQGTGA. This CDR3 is CASSPGGMNKNIQYF. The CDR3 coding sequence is TGTGCCAGCAGCCCAGGGGGTATGAACAAAAACATTCAGTACTTC.

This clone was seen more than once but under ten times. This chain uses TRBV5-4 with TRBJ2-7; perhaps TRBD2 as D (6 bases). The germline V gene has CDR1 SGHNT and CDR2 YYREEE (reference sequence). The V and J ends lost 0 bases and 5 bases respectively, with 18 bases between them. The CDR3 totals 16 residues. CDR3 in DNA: TGTGCCAGCAGCTTGGGCGCCGGGCTGACTAGGGACGAGCAGTACTTC. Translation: CASSLGAGLTRDEQYF.

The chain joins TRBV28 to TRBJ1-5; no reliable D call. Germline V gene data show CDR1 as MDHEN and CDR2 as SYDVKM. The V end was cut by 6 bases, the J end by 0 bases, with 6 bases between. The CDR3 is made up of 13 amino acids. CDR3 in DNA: TGTGCCAGCAGCATCAATAGCAATCAGCCCCAGCATTTT. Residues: CASSINSNQPQHF.

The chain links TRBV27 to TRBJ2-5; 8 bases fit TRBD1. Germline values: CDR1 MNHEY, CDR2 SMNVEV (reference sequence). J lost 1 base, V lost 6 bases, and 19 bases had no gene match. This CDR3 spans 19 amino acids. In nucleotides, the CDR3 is TGTGCCAGCAGATTGTACAGGGGGATGAGGCCGGTCGGCCAAGAGACCCAGTACTTC. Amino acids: CASRLYRGMRPVGQETQYF.

The CDR3 DNA reads TGTGCCAGCAGCCTTAAACCGATGAGCGGGACCCCCACCTACTTC. Translation: CASSLKPMSGTPTYF. V is TRBV3-1 (or the pseudogene TRBV3-2) and J is TRBJ2-7, with 7 nucleotides matching TRBD2. The CDR3 is 15 residues long. CDR1 is LGHDT and CDR2 is YNNKEL in the germline V gene (reference sequence). With V trimmed by 4 bases and J by 13 bases, 19 bases remained unmatched.

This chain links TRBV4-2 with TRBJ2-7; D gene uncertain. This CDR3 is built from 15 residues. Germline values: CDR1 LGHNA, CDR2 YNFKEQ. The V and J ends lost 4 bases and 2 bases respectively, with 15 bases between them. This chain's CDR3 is CASSPTQDGAYEQYF. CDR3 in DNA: TGTGCCAGCAGCCCTACTCAAGACGGAGCCTACGAGCAGTACTTC.

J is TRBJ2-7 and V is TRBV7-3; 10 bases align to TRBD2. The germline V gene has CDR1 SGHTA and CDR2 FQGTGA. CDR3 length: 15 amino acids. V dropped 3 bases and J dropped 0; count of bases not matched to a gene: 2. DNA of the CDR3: TGTGCCAGCAGCTTGGCTAGCGGGAGCTCCTACGAGCAGTACTTC. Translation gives CASSLASGSSYEQYF. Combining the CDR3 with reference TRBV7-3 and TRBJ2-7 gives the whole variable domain GAGVSQTPSNKVTEKGKYVELRCDPISGHTALYWYRQSLGQGPEFLIYFQGTGAADDSGLPNDRFFAVRPEGSVSTLKIQRTERGDSAVYLCASSLASGSSYEQYFGPGTRLTVT.

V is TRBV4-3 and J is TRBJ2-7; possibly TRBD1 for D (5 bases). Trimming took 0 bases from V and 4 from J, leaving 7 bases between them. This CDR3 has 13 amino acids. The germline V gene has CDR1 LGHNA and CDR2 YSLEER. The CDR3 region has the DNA TGCGCCAGCAGCCAAGATGGGGCTTACGAGCAGTACTTC. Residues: CASSQDGAYEQYF.